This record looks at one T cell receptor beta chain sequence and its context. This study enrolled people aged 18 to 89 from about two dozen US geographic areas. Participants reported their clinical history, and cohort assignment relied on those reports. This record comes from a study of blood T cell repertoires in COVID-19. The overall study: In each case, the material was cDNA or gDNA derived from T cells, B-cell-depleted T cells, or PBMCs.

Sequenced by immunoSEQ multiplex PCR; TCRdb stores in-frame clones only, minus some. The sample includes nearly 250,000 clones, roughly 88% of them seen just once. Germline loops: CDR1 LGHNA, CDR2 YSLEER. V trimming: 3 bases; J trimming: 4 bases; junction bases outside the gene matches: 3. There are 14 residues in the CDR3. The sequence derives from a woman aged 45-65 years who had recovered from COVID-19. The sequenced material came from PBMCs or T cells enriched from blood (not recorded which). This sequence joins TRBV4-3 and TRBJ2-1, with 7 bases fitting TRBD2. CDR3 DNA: TGCGCCAGCAGCCAGCGGGAGCGGTACAATGAGCAGTTCTTC. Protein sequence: CASSQRERYNEQFF.